Below, 16 T cell receptor beta chains from the same sample are listed, as sequenced in a study of human T cells and chemical hapten exposure. Time point denoted: patch test 2, 6 weeks after DPC sensitization. Specified treatment: therapeutic diphenylcyclopropenone sensitization with weekly scalp DPC. MiXCR, applied by TCRdb to the RACE reads, yields one record per CDR3 protein. The data hold about 380,000 distinct CDR3 sequences, with around 6% observed a single time. The input for sequencing was whole blood, taken in connection with sensitization to the hapten diphenylcyclopropenone (DPC). The source is a woman aged 18-30 years with alopecia areata. Some clones in this sample may be carry-over from other donors' samples.

The chain employs TRBV29-1 and TRBJ2-1, with D unclear. The CDR3 has 11 amino acids. Germline CDR1 reads SQVTM; CDR2 reads ANQGSEA. The V end lost 3 bases, the J end lost 9 bases, and 9 bases lay between the germline ends. CDR3 amino acids: CSVDPGTEQFF. The CDR3 DNA reads as TGCAGCGTTGACCCCGGAACTGAGCAGTTCTTC.

In this sample, this clonotype turned up a few times. CDR3 region: CSAKAQANYGYTF. CDR3 DNA sequence: TGCAGTGCTAAGGCCCAAGCTAACTATGGCTACACCTTC. This chain uses TRBV20-1 with TRBJ1-2, with no clear D. Germline CDR1 reads DFQATT; CDR2 reads SNEGSKA (reference sequence). This CDR3 is 13 amino acids long. V lost 4 bases and J lost 0, with 9 bases in between.

The sample holds a few counts of this clonotype. This rearrangement joins TRBV3-2 to TRBJ1-6. TRBV3-2 is marked as a pseudogene. The CDR3 has 10 amino acids. The CDR3 DNA reads as TGTGCCAGCAGGGGGTCACCCCTCCACTTT. Translation: CASRGSPLHF.

The chain uses TRBV28 and TRBJ2-3, with D unclear. The germline gives CDR1 MDHEN, CDR2 SYDVKM. V dropped 2 bases and J dropped 2 bases, with 5 bases sitting between them. This CDR3 comprises 13 residues. The chain's CDR3 is CASSLHNTDTQYF. The CDR3 DNA sequence: TGTGCCAGCAGTTTACATAACACAGATACGCAGTATTTT.

This clonotype was recorded a few times. The rearrangement uses TRBV6-2 or TRBV6-3 and TRBJ1-5, with a weak D call TRBD1 (5 bases). Germline CDR1 reads MNHEY; CDR2 reads SVGEGT. V shed 6 bases and J shed 5 bases, with 11 bases lying between them. This CDR3 is built from 13 residues. CDR3 sequence reads: CASSLDTYQPQHF. Here the CDR3 DNA reads TGTGCCAGCAGCTTGGACACTTATCAGCCCCAGCATTTT.

This clonotype occurred many times. The chain joins TRBV6-2 or TRBV6-3 to TRBJ1-1, with unresolved D. The CDR3 consists of 14 residues. Trimming took off 2 bases at V and 3 bases at J, with 10 bases between the two ends. CDR1 is MNHEY and CDR2 is SVGEGT in the germline V gene. The CDR3 region is CASSYVAEYTEAFF. In DNA, the CDR3 is TGTGCCAGCAGTTACGTGGCAGAGTACACTGAAGCTTTCTTT.

The V gene is TRBV6-1, the J gene TRBJ2-1, with 7 nucleotides matching TRBD1. V dropped 5 bases and J dropped 7; count of bases not matched to a gene: 20. This CDR3 spans 18 amino acids. In germline, CDR1 is MNHNS, CDR2 SASEGT. The CDR3 loop is CASSRGWFEGAKRNEQFF. CDR3 DNA: TGTGCCAGCAGTCGTGGCTGGTTTGAGGGGGCCAAGAGGAATGAGCAGTTCTTC.

The genes are TRBV9 and TRBJ2-5; the D gene is possibly TRBD1 (6 bases). V gave up 0 bases and J gave up 3 bases, with 15 bases separating them. CDR1 is SGDLS and CDR2 is YYNGEE in the germline V gene. CDR3 length equals 16 residues. The chain's CDR3 is CASSVDRYRDEETQYF. The DNA of the CDR3 is TGTGCCAGCAGCGTAGATCGTTACAGGGATGAAGAGACCCAGTACTTC.

This clonotype occurred many times. The chain has TRBV18 and TRBJ1-4; no definite D call. Trimming pared 3 bases from V and 5 bases from J, leaving 25 bases between. The germline V gene encodes CDR1 KGHSH and CDR2 LQKENI. This CDR3 has 19 amino acids. Here the CDR3 reads CASSPGLDLPLLLNEKLFF. CDR3 sequence (DNA): TGTGCCAGCTCACCGGGGTTGGACTTACCCCTCCTACTCAATGAAAAACTGTTTTTT.

J is TRBJ2-1 and V is TRBV7-8; possibly TRBD1 for D (6 bases). The length of the CDR3 is 16 residues. V lost 5 bases and J 8 bases, leaving 22 bases between the germline ends. Per germline, CDR1 SGHVS and CDR2 FQNEAQ. The CDR3 DNA is TGTGCCAGCAGCCCACAGGGCGGCCACGGTGGGGATGAGCAGTTCTTC. Residues: CASSPQGGHGGDEQFF.

This clonotype was recorded a few times. V usage is TRBV5-1 and J usage is TRBJ1-1; the D is unclear. Germline CDR1 reads SGHRS; CDR2 reads YFSETQ. Trimming shortened V by 4 bases and J by 1 base, and 11 bases separated the two germline ends. The CDR3 contains 14 residues. DNA of the CDR3: TGCGCCAGCAGCGATAGACACCGGAACACTGAAGCTTTCTTT. Its protein product is CASSDRHRNTEAFF.

This clonotype was picked up many times. The rearrangement links TRBV28 to TRBJ2-6; D ambiguous. This CDR3 region has 19 residues. V was clipped by 1 base and J by 0 bases, with 16 bases between them. Germline lookup yields CDR1 MDHEN and CDR2 SYDVKM. The CDR3 spells CASSLFFHPHSSGANVLTF. DNA for the CDR3: TGTGCCAGCAGTTTATTCTTTCATCCTCACAGCTCTGGGGCCAACGTCCTGACTTTC. The full variable domain, its missing parts supplied by reference TRBV28 and TRBJ2-6, is DVKVTQSSRYLVKRTGEKVFLECVQDMDHENMFWYRQDPGLGLRLIYFSYDVKMKEKGDIPEGYSVSREKKERFSLILESASTNQTSMYLCASSLFFHPHSSGANVLTFGAGSRLTVL.

J is TRBJ2-3 and V is TRBV12-5, with D uncertain. Germline V gene sequence: CDR1 LGHNT, CDR2 FRNRAP. CDR3 size: 13 residues. V gave up 7 bases and J gave up 0 bases, with 8 bases separating them. CDR3 sequence reads: CASVDTSTDTQYF. Here the CDR3 DNA reads TGTGCTAGTGTAGATACAAGCACAGATACGCAGTATTTT. The full variable domain, its missing parts supplied by reference TRBV12-5 and TRBJ2-3, is DARVTQTPRHKVTEMGQEVTMRCQPILGHNTVFWYRQTMMQGLELLAYFRNRAPLDDSGMPKDRFSAEMPDATLATLKIQPSEPRDSAVYFCASVDTSTDTQYFGPGTRLTVL.

This clonotype was recorded a few times. The rearrangement links TRBV29-1 to TRBJ2-3; 12 positions agree with TRBD1. CDR3 length equals 14 residues. Per germline, CDR1 SQVTM and CDR2 ANQGSEA. The trim removed 4 bases at V and 5 bases at J, leaving 4 bases unmatched. The CDR3 is CSVAGQGALDTQYF. In nucleotides, the CDR3 is TGCAGCGTTGCGGGACAGGGGGCGTTAGATACGCAGTATTTT.

This clonotype was counted between two and nine times. The genes are TRBV6-2 or TRBV6-3 and TRBJ2-4, with D hard to call. Per the germline V gene, CDR1 is MNHEY and CDR2 is SVGEGT. The CDR3 totals 11 residues. V lost 8 bases and J lost 5, with 7 bases in between. The CDR3 DNA reads TGTGCCAGCTCGTGGGAAAACATTCAGTACTTC. Its protein product is CASSWENIQYF.

The rearrangement uses TRBV7-2 and TRBJ2-3; 11 bases align to TRBD2. Germline V gene sequence: CDR1 SGHTA, CDR2 FQGNSA. V gave up 1 base and J gave up 4 bases; unmatched junction bases: 13. There are 19 residues in the CDR3. The CDR3 region has the DNA TGTGCCAGCAGCTTAGTCTTACTTACTAGCGGGGGTAGGCCAGATACGCAGTATTTT. It encodes CASSLVLLTSGGRPDTQYF.